This TCR beta chain was profiled in a study of CD8+CD57+ T cells in acquired aplastic anemia. V was shortened by 6 bases and J by 3 bases, with 12 bases between the two germline ends. From germline, CDR1 is MDHEN and CDR2 SYDVKM. The CDR3 spans 13 residues. Only patients with CD8+CD57+ cell expansion on flow cytometry were chosen for sequencing. Patients had undergone no therapy by the time their blood was sampled. The template used for profiling TCR beta VDJ and CDR3 was genomic DNA. A single record per CDR3 protein comes from TCRdb applying MiXCR to the reads. Seen here are roughly 250,000 distinct CDR3 sequences, more than 45% observed once, and the top ten hold approximately 7.8%. This clonotype showed up just a few times.

Input material: sorted CD4+, CD8+, or CD8+CD57+ T cells (not recorded which) from PBMCs. V gene TRBV28 combines with J gene TRBJ2-7; the D gene is possibly TRBD2 (6 bases). This receptor was taken from a human donor with aplastic anemia. The CDR3 sequence is CASRKGGYYEQYF. DNA of the CDR3: TGTGCCAGCAGGAAGGGAGGCTACTACGAGCAGTACTTC. The whole variable domain, filled in from reference TRBV28 and TRBJ2-7, reads DVKVTQSSRYLVKRTGEKVFLECVQDMDHENMFWYRQDPGLGLRLIYFSYDVKMKEKGDIPEGYSVSREKKERFSLILESASTNQTSMYLCASRKGGYYEQYFGPGTRLTVT.